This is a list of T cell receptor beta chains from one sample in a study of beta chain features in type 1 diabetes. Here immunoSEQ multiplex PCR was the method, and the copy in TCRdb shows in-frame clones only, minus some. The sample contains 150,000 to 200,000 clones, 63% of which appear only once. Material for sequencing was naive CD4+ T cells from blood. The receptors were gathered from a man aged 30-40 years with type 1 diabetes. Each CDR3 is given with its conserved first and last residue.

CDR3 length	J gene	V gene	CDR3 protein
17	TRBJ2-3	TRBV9	CASSYPGLAGYTDTQYF
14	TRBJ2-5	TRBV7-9	CASSPAAARETQYF
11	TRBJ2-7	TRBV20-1	CSAEWAGEQYF
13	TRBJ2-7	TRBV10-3	CAMRAGDTYEQYF
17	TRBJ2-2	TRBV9	CASSVSVAGASTGELFF
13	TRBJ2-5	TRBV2	CASRGETQETQYF
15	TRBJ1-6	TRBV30	CAWSEGSSYNSPLHF
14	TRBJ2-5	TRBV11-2	CASSLAYSMETQYF
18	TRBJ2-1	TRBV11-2	CASSPSGKAGATYNEQFF
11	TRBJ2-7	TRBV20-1	CSASQTGGQYF
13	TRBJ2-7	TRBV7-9	CASSSSGSYEQYF
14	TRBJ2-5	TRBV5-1	CASSLVFQQETQYF
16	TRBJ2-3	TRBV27	CASSLSTGAKWDTQYF
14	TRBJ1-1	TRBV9	CASSLGQTNTEAFF
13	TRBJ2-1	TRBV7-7	CASSVRVYSEQFF
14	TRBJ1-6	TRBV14	CASSQGPRGSPLHF
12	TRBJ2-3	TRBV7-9	CASSYGADTQYF
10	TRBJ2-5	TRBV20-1	CSARMETQYF
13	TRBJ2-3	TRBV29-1	CSVVRRGPDTQYF
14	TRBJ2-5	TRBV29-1	CSAPQGAYQETQYF
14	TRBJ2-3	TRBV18	CASSPYQGADTQYF